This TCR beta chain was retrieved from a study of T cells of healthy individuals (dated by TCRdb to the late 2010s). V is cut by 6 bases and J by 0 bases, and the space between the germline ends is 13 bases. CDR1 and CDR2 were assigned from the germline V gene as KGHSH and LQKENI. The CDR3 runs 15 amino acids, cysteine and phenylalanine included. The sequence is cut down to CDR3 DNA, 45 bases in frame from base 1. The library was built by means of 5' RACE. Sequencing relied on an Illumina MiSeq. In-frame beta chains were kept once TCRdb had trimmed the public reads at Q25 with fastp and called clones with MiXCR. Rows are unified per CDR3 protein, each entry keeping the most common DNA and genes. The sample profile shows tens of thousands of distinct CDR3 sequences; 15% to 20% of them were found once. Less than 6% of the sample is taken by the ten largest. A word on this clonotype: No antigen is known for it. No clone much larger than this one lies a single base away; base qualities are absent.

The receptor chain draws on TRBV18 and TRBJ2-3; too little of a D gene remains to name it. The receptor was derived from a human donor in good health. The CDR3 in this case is CASSGRGGSTDTQYF. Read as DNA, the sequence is TGTGCCAGCTCGGGCCGCGGCGGCAGCACAGATACGCAGTATTTT. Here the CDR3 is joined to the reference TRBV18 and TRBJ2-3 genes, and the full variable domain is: NAGVMQNPRHLVRRRGQEARLRCSPMKGHSHVYWYRQLPEEGLKFMVYLQKENIIDESGMPKERFSAEFPKEGPSILRIQQVVRGDSAAYFCASSGRGGSTDTQYFGPGTRLTVL.